Listed below are T cell receptor beta chains from one sample, sequenced in a study of T-cell reconstitution after alpha-beta-depleted transplantation in children. TCRdb re-derived calls from the PCR reads in MiXCR, one entry per CDR3 protein. This repertoire shows roughly 100,000 distinct CDR3 sequences, around 7.8% found once; its top ten account for 16%. Sequenced material: PBMCs, taken before TCRalphabeta/CD19-depleted stem cell transplant. All receptors come from a boy aged 2 to 10 with acute lymphoblastic leukemia, due to receive a stem cell transplant. Each CDR3 is given with its conserved first and last residue. The order of the fields is D gene, clone size, V gene, J gene, CDR3 protein, CDR3 DNA. A D gene is named only where the DNA matches it firmly. Clone size is stated in some rows and not others, as once, few, many or a class when expanded.

>TRBD1|many|TRBV20-1|TRBJ2-5
CSAPTGGIETQYF
TGCAGTGCGCCGACAGGGGGAATCGAGACCCAGTACTTC
>.|many|TRBV11-2|TRBJ2-5
CASSSTLQETQYF
TGTGCCAGCAGCAGCACCCTCCAAGAGACCCAGTACTTC
>.|.|TRBV4-1|TRBJ1-1
CASSQAESGILNTEAFF
TGCGCCAGCAGCCAGGCGGAGTCAGGGATATTGAACACTGAAGCTTTCTTT
>TRBD1|few|TRBV2|TRBJ1-6
CASSLRTGSSYNSPLHF
TGTGCCAGCAGCCTCCGGACAGGGAGCTCCTATAATTCACCCCTCCACTTT
>.|many|TRBV14|TRBJ1-3
CASSQAGGNTIYF
TGTGCCAGCAGCCAAGCAGGAGGAAACACCATATATTTT
>.|.|TRBV4-3|TRBJ2-7
CASSHARSRTYEQYF
TGCGCCAGCAGCCATGCAAGGTCTCGTACCTACGAGCAGTACTTC
>TRBD2|few|TRBV6-2/TRBV6-3|TRBJ2-1
CASSPLTSGWPNEQFF
TGTGCCAGCAGTCCCTTGACTAGCGGTTGGCCAAATGAGCAGTTCTTC
>TRBD1|few|TRBV7-6|TRBJ1-5
CASSHGQGDNQPQHF
TGTGCCAGCAGCCACGGACAGGGCGACAATCAGCCCCAGCATTTT
>TRBD1|.|TRBV6-4|TRBJ2-5
CASSQTGGAGETQYF
TGTGCCAGCAGTCAGACAGGGGGCGCGGGAGAGACCCAGTACTTC
>.|few|TRBV27|TRBJ2-5
CASSSGFPGGTQYF
TGTGCCAGCAGTTCCGGGTTTCCTGGGGGGACCCAGTACTTC
>.|.|TRBV13|TRBJ2-5
CASSPDGRAPEETQYF
TGTGCCAGCAGCCCGGACGGACGGGCTCCAGAAGAGACCCAGTACTTC
>TRBD2|.|TRBV9|TRBJ2-5
CASSVVASGGQETQYF
TGTGCCAGCAGCGTAGTGGCTAGCGGGGGCCAAGAGACCCAGTACTTC
>.|few|TRBV11-1|TRBJ1-1
CASSSPPGLRNTEAFF
TGTGCCAGCAGCTCCCCCCCCGGATTGAGGAACACTGAAGCTTTCTTT
>.|many|TRBV9|TRBJ2-7
CASSVAVSYEQYF
TGTGCCAGCAGCGTGGCCGTTTCCTACGAGCAGTACTTC
>.|.|TRBV11-1|TRBJ2-1
CASSLRGVGRGESYNEQFF
TGTGCCAGCAGCTTAAGGGGGGTCGGCCGGGGGGAATCCTACAATGAGCAGTTCTTC
>TRBD1|many|TRBV5-1|TRBJ2-1
CASSLGQGYNEQFF
TGCGCCAGCAGCTTGGGACAGGGGTACAATGAGCAGTTCTTC
>.|.|TRBV2|TRBJ2-3
CASSGARGGTDTQYF
TGTGCCAGCAGTGGGGCTAGGGGGGGCACAGATACGCAGTATTTT
>.|.|TRBV29-1|TRBJ2-7
CSVAGRSSYEQYF
TGCAGCGTTGCCGGCCGAAGCTCCTACGAGCAGTACTTC
>.|many|TRBV6-4|TRBJ1-2
CASSDGEGGYGYTF
TGTGCCAGCAGTGACGGCGAGGGGGGCTATGGCTACACCTTC